This TCR beta chain comes out of a study of shared clonotypes between healthy human individuals. General study results and limits: The naive CD4 repertoires of a few donors were compared, and around 5% of clonotypes were shared. Relative to memory subsets, naive subsets generally showed larger estimated richness.

As concerns this clone: What it binds is not known.

This table comes from immunoSEQ multiplex PCR, and its TCRdb copy is limited to in-frame clones, with some not included. The data contain roughly 2.2 million clones, roughly 90% of them seen just once; the ten biggest clones take up 0.37%. Germline lookup yields CDR1 SGDLS and CDR2 YYNGEE. The germline V and J ends were trimmed by 3 bases and 0 bases, with 16 bases remaining between them. CDR3 size: 17 residues. The TCR originated in a man younger than 30 in good health. Some clones in this sample may be carry-over from other donors' samples. The chain recombines TRBV9 with TRBJ1-3; the D gene is possibly TRBD1 (6 bases). Sequences were obtained from naive CD4+ T cells from PBMCs. Subset indicated: CD45RA+ positively selected. The CDR3: CASSARDKILSGNTIYF. CDR3 DNA sequence: TGTGCCAGCAGCGCCCGGGACAAAATACTCTCTGGAAACACCATATATTTT.